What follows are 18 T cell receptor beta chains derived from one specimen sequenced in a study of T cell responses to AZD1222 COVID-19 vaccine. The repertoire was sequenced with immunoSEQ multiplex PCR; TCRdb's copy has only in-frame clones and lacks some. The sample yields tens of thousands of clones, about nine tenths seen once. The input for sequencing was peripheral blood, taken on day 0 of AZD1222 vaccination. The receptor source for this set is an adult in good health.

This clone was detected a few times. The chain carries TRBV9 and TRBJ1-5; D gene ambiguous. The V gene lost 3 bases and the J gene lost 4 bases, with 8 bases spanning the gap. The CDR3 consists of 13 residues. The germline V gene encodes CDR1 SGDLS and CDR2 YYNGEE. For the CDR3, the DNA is TGTGCCAGCAGCGCGGACCTTAATCAGCCCCAGCATTTT. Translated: CASSADLNQPQHF. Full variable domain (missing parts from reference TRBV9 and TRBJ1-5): DSGVTQTPKHLITATGQRVTLRCSPRSGDLSVYWYQQSLDQGLQFLIQYYNGEERAKGNILERFSAQQFPDLHSELNLSSLELGDSALYFCASSADLNQPQHFGDGTRLSIL.

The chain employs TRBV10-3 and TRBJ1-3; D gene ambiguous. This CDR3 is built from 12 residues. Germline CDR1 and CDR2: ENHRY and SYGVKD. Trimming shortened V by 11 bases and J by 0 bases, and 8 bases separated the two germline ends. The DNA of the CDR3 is TGTGCCGGGCAGAACTCTGGAAACACCATATATTTT. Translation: CAGQNSGNTIYF.

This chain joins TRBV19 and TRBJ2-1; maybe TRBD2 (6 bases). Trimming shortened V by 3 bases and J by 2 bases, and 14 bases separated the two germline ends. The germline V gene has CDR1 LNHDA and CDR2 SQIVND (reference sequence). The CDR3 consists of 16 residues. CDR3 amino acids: CASSMDGSFPYNEQFF. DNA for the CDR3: TGTGCCAGTAGTATGGACGGGAGTTTCCCCTACAATGAGCAGTTCTTC.

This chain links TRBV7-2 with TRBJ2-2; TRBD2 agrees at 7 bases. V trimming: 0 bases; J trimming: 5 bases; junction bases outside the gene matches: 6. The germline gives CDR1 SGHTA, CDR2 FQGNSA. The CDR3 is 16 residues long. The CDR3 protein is CASSLAAGGRTGELFF. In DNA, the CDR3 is TGTGCCAGCAGCTTAGCAGCGGGCGGGAGAACCGGGGAGCTGTTTTTT.

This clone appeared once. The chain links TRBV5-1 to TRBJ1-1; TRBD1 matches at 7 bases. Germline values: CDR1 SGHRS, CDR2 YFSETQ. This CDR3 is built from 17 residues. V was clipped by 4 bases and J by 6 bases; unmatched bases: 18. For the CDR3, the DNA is TGCGCCAGCAGCCTGGCCAGAACAGGGGCGGTTTTCGCTGAAGCTTTCTTT. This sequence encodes CASSLARTGAVFAEAFF. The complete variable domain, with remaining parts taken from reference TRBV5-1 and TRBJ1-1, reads KAGVTQTPRYLIKTRGQQVTLSCSPISGHRSVSWYQQTPGQGLQFLFEYFSETQRNKGNFPGRFSGRQFSNSRSEMNVSTLELGDSALYLCASSLARTGAVFAEAFFGQGTRLTVV.

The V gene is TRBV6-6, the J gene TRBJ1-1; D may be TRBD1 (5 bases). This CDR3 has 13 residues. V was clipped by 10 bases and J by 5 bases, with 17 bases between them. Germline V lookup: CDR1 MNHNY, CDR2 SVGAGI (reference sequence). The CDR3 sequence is CATHATGVTEAFF. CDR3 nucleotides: TGTGCCACACACGCTACGGGGGTGACTGAAGCTTTCTTT.

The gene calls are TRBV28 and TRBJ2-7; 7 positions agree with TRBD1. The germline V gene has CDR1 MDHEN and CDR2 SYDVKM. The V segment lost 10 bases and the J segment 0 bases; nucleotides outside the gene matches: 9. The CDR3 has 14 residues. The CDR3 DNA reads TGTGCCACCCGAACGCCAGGGGGCTCCTACGAGCAGTACTTC. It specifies CATRTPGGSYEQYF.

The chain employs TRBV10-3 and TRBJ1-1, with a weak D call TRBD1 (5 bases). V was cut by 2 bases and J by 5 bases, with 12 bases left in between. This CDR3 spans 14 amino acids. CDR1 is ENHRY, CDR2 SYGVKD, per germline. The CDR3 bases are TGTGCCATCAGTGAGGACGGGAGGGGAACTGAAGCTTTCTTT. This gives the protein CAISEDGRGTEAFF.

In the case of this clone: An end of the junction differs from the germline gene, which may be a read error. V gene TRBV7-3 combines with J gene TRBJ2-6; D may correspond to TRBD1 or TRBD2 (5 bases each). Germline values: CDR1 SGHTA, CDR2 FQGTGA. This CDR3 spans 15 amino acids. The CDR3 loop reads CASSPDGGGSNVLTF. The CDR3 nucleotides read TGTGCCAGCAGCCCCGATGGGGGTGGGTCCAACGTCCTGACTTTC.

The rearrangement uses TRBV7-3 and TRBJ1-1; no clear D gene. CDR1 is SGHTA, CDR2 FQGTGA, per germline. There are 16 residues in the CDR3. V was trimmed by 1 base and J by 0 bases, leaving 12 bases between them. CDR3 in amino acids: CASSLMAVTMNTEAFF. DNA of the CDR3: TGTGCCAGCAGCTTAATGGCGGTGACTATGAACACTGAAGCTTTCTTT.

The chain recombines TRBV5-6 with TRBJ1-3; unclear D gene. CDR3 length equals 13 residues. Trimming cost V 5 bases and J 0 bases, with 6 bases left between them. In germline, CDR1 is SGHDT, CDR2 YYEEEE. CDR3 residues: CASRHYSGNTIYF. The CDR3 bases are TGTGCCAGCAGGCACTACTCTGGAAACACCATATATTTT.

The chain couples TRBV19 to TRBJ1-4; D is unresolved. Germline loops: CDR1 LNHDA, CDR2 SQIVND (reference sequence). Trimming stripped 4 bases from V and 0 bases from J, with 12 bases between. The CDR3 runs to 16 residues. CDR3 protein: CASSNSPFATNEKLFF. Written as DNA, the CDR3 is TGTGCCAGTAGTAATTCTCCATTCGCAACTAATGAAAAACTGTTTTTT.

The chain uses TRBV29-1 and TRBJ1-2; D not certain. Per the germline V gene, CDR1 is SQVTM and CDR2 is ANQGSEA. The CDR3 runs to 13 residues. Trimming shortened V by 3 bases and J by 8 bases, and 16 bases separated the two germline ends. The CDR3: CSVDPWESGGYTF. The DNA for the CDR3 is TGCAGCGTTGATCCCTGGGAGAGTGGGGGCTACACCTTC.

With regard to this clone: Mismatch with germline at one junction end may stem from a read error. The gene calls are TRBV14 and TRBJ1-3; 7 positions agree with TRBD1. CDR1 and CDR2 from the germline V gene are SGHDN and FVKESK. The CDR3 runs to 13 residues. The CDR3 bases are TGTGCCAGCAGCCCGAGCGGACAGGCCGTTAGTAAGTTT. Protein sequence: CASSPSGQAVSKF.

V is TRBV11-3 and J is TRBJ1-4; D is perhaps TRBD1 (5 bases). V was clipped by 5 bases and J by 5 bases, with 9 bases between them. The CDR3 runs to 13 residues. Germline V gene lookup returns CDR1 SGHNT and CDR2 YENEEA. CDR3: CASSRGGNEKLFF. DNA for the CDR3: TGTGCCAGCAGCAGGGGAGGGAATGAAAAACTGTTTTTT.

CDR3 bases: TGTGCCAGCAGTCCAACAGGGAGAGAGACCCAGTACTTC. Encoded protein: CASSPTGRETQYF. The rearrangement uses TRBV27 and TRBJ2-5; possibly TRBD1 for D (6 bases). In germline, CDR1 is MNHEY, CDR2 SMNVEV (reference sequence). V was cut by 5 bases and J by 4 bases, with 11 bases left in between. CDR3 length: 13 residues.

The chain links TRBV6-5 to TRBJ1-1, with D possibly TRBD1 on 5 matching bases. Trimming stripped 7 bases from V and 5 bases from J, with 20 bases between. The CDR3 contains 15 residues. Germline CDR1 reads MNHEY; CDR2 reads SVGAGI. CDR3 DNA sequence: TGTGCCAGCACTGTAGGACATCCCGGAGGGACTGAAGCTTTCTTT. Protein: CASTVGHPGGTEAFF.

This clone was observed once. CDR3 coding DNA: TGTGCCAGCAGCCCAGTGGGGGGGAGGGAGGAGGAGGAGCTGTTTTTT. Translated, it gives CASSPVGGREEEELFF. The J gene is TRBJ2-2, the V gene TRBV7-8, with 7 nucleotides matching TRBD2. V lost 5 bases to trimming and J lost 10 bases; unmatched junction nucleotides: 16. The CDR3 spans 16 residues. Germline CDR1 SGHVS, CDR2 FQNEAQ.